This T cell receptor (beta chain) stems from a study of blood T cells in healthy people across ages. Using a J-beta primer mix together with a sample-barcoded 5' primer, a second PCR was run for about 6 to 11 cycles. CDR3-containing paired-end reads numbering at least 2.5 million came from each sample. One entry per CDR3 protein, called by TCRdb with MiXCR from the 5' RACE reads. The data contain roughly 2 million distinct CDR3 sequences, just under 50% of them seen just once; the ten biggest clones take up around 2.1%. Each sample yielded at least 7 million isolated PBMCs. The CDR3 is 16 amino acids. CDR1 and CDR2 (germline): DFQATT, SNEGSKA (reference sequence). With 2 bases removed from V and 1 base from J, the gap between germline ends came to 15 bases. This clonotype was observed a few times.

This receptor was taken from a woman between 40 and 50 years old in good health. This rearrangement joins TRBV20-1 to TRBJ2-1, with a possible D match to TRBD2 (5 bases). Material for sequencing was blood. The CDR3 sequence is CSARIRGEGSYNEQFF. As DNA, the CDR3 is TGCAGTGCTAGAATTCGGGGAGAAGGATCCTACAATGAGCAGTTCTTC.